A single sample is the source of the 6 T cell receptor beta chains below, sequenced in a study of T cells in Graves' hyperthyroidism and ophthalmopathy. RNA transcripts served as the template for amplifying TCR beta CDR3 regions. RT-PCR in the first round (using the HTBI primer set) targeted the TCR CDR3. Using its own MiXCR run on the multiplex PCR reads, TCRdb lists one record per CDR3 protein. Found here are a few hundred thousand distinct CDR3 sequences, 16% of them singletons; the top ten hold around 3.5%. Sequencing was carried out using blood. The receptors originated from a woman aged 40-49 years with Graves' ophthalmopathy.

The rearrangement links TRBV6-1 to TRBJ2-7; TRBD2 agrees at 10 bases. Germline V gene sequence: CDR1 MNHNS, CDR2 SASEGT. The CDR3 has 15 residues. V trimming: 6 bases; J trimming: 5 bases; junction bases outside the gene matches: 10. The CDR3 nucleotides read TGTGCCAGCAGAAGCGGGAGGGCCAGTAGGAACGAGCAGTACTTC. It specifies CASRSGRASRNEQYF.

Details on this clonotype: One end of the junction does not line up with germline, which may come from a read error. The chain recombines TRBV30 with TRBJ1-6; the match to TRBD1 covers 8 bases. CDR1 is GTSNPN, CDR2 SVGIG, per germline (reference sequence). The CDR3 contains 14 residues. The CDR3 DNA sequence: TGTGTCTGGAGGGTCGGACAGGGAAATTCACCCCTCCACTTT. Amino acids: CVWRVGQGNSPLHF.

This chain links TRBV10-3 with TRBJ2-2, with a possible D match to TRBD1 (5 bases). CDR3 length: 14 amino acids. Germline CDR1 reads ENHRY; CDR2 reads SYGVKD. The V and J ends lost 7 bases and 3 bases respectively, with 12 bases between them. The CDR3 region has the DNA TGTGCCATCAATGCAGGGTTTGACACCGGGGAGCTGTTTTTT. Protein sequence: CAINAGFDTGELFF.

This clonotype has ten or more counts. This chain connects TRBV18 to TRBJ1-6; perhaps TRBD1 as D (6 bases). Deletions cut 6 bases from V and 6 bases from J, with 18 bases between. Germline V gene lookup returns CDR1 KGHSH and CDR2 LQKENI. The CDR3 runs 16 residues. For the CDR3, the DNA is TGTGCCAGCTCGCAAGTTGGGGGCGGGGGTAATTCACCCCTCCACTTT. This codes for CASSQVGGGGNSPLHF.

The CDR3 loop reads CSTAGGDEQFF. The CDR3 bases are TGCAGTACAGCGGGAGGGGATGAGCAGTTCTTC. This chain links TRBV20-1 with TRBJ2-1; 10 bases line up with TRBD2. This CDR3 spans 11 amino acids. V shed 8 bases and J 8 bases; nucleotides not matched to a gene: 3. Per germline, CDR1 DFQATT and CDR2 SNEGSKA (reference sequence).

The table lists this clonotype with many counts. The gene calls are TRBV7-2 and TRBJ1-1; no clear D. The germline CDR1 and CDR2 sequences are SGHTA and FQGNSA. Trimming removed 5 bases from V and 0 bases from J, with 31 bases in between. This CDR3 comprises 21 residues. This CDR3 reads CASSQIPSSSNLRTLNTEAFF. The CDR3 nucleotides are TGTGCCAGCAGCCAGATTCCCAGTTCCTCTAACCTCAGAACCCTGAACACTGAAGCTTTCTTT.